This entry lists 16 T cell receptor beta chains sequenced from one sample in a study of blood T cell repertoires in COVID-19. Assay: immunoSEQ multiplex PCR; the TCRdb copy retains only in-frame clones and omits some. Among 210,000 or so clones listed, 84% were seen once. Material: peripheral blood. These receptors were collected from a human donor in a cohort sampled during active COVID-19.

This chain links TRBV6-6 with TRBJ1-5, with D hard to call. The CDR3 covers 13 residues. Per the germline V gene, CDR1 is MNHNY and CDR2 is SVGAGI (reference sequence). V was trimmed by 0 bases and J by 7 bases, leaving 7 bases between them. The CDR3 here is CASSYSGEQPQHF. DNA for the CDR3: TGTGCCAGCAGTTACTCCGGGGAGCAGCCCCAGCATTTT.

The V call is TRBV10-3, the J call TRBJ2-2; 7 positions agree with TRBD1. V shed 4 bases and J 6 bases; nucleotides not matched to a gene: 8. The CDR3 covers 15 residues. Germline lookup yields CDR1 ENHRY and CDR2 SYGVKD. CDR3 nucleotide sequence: TGTGCCATCAGTGGCACGACAGGGCAACCCGGGGAGCTGTTTTTT. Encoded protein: CAISGTTGQPGELFF.

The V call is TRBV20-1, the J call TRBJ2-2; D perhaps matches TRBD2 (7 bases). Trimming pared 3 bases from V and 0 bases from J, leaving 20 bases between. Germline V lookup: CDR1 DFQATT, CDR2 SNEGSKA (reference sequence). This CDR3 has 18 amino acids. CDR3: CSASGFAGGPANTGELFF. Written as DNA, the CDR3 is TGCAGTGCTAGTGGATTCGCCGGGGGGCCTGCGAACACCGGGGAGCTGTTTTTT.

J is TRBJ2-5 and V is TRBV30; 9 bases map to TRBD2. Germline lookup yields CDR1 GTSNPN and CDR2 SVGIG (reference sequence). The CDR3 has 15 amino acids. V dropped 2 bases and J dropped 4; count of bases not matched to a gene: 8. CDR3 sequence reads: CAWSSAGGLGETQYF. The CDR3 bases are TGTGCCTGGAGTAGTGCGGGGGGGCTAGGAGAGACCCAGTACTTC.

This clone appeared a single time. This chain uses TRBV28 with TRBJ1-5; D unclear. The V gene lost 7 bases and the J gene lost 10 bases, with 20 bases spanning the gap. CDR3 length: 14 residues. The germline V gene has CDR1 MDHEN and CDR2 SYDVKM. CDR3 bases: TGTGCCAGCACGACTCGGGGTGAATGGGAACCCCAGCATTTT. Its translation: CASTTRGEWEPQHF.

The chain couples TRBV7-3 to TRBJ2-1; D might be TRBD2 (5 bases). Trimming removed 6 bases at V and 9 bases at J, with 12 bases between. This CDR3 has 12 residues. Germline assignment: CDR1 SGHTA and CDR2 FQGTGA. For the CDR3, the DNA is TGTGCCAGCAGTAATTTCGAGGGTGAGCAGTTCTTC. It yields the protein CASSNFEGEQFF.

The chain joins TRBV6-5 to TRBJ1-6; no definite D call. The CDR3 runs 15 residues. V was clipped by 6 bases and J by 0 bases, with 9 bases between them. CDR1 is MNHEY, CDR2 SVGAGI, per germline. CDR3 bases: TGTGCCAGCAGGCGGGATTACTCCTATAATTCACCCCTCCACTTT. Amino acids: CASRRDYSYNSPLHF.

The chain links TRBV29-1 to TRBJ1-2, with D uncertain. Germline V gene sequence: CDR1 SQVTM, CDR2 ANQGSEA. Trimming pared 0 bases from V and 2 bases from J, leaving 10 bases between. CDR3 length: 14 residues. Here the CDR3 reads CSVEDRYGNYGYTF. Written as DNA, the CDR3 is TGCAGCGTTGAAGATCGGTACGGGAACTATGGCTACACCTTC.

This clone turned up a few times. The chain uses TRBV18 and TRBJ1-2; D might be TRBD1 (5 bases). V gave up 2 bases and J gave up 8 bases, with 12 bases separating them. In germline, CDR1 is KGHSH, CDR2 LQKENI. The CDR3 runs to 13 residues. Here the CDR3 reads CASSPTAGRGYTF. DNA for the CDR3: TGTGCCAGCTCACCAACAGCAGGGAGGGGCTACACCTTC.

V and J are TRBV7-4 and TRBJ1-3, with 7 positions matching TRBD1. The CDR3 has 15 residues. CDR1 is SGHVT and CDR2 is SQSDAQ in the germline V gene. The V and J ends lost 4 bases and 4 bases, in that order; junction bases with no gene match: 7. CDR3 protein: CASSSAGTEGNTIYF. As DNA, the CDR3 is TGTGCCAGCAGCTCAGCCGGGACAGAGGGAAACACCATATATTTT.

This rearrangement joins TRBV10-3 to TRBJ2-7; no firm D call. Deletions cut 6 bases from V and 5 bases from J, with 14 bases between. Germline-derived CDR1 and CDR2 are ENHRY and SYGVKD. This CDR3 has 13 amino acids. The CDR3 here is CAISPDGVHEQYF. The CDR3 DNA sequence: TGTGCCATCAGCCCCGACGGAGTCCACGAGCAGTACTTC.

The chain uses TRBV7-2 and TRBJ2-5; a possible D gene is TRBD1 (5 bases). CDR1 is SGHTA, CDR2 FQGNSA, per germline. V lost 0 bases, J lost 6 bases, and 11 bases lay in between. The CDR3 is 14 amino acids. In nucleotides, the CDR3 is TGTGCCAGCAGCTTAGCGGGGCCGCCGAAGACCCAGTACTTC. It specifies CASSLAGPPKTQYF.

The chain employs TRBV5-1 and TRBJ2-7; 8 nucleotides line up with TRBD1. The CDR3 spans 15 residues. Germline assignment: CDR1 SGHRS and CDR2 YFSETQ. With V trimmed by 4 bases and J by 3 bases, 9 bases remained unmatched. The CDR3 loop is CASSNGQGSYYEQYF. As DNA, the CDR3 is TGCGCCAGCAGCAACGGACAGGGCTCCTACTACGAGCAGTACTTC.

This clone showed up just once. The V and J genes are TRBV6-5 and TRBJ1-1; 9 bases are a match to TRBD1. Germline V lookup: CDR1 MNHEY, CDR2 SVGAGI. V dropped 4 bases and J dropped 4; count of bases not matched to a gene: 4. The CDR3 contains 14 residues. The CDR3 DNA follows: TGTGCCAGCAGTTCTACAGGGGGCGGCACTGAAGCTTTCTTT. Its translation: CASSSTGGGTEAFF.

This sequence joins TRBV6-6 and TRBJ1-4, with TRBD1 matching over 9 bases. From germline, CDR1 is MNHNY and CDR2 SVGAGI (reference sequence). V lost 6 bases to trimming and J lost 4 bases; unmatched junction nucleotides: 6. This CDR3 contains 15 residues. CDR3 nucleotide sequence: TGTGCCAGCAGCTGGGGGACAGGGCTTAATGAAAAACTGTTTTTT. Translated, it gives CASSWGTGLNEKLFF.

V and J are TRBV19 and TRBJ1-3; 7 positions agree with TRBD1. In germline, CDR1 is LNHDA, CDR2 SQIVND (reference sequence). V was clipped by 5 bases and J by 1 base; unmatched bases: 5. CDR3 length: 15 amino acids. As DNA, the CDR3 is TGTGCCAGTAGTGCCTCGACAGGGTCTGGAAACACCATATATTTT. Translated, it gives CASSASTGSGNTIYF.